This TCR beta chain was sequenced for a study of blood T cells in healthy people across ages. Primed by a sample-barcoded 5' primer and a J-beta primer mix, a second PCR proceeded for roughly 6 to 12 cycles. A template-switch adaptor with 12 random nucleotides tagged each cDNA molecule. TCRdb redid the calling of the 5' RACE reads with MiXCR, one entry per CDR3 protein. This table holds 1.5 million to 1.9 million distinct CDR3 sequences, approximately 42% found once. Study findings and constraints: A roughly linear fall in TCR beta diversity per million T cells was seen with increasing age.

Concerning this clonotype: What it recognizes is unknown.

The CDR3 length is 14 residues. Germline V gives CDR1 LGHNA, CDR2 YSLEER. The V end was cut by 6 bases, the J end by 3 bases, with 15 bases between. The V call is TRBV4-3, the J call TRBJ2-7, with D perhaps TRBD2 (6 bases). The sequenced sample consisted of blood. The TCR was taken from a woman younger than 30 in good health. CDR3 sequence: CASSQWPSVYEQYF. DNA of the CDR3: TGCGCCAGCAGTCAGTGGCCTAGCGTCTACGAGCAGTACTTC.